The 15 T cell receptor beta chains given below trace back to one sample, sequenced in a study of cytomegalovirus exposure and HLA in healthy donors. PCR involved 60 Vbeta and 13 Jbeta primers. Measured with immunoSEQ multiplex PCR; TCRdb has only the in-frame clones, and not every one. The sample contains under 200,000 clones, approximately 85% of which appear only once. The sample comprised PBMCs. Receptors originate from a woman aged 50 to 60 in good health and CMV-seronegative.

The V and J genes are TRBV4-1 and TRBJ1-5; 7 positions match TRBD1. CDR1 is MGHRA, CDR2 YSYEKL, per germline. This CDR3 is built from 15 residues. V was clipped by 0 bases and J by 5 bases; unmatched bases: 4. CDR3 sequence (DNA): TGCGCCAGCAGCCAAGATGGACAGGAGGATCAGCCCCAGCATTTT. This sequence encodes CASSQDGQEDQPQHF.

The CDR3 nucleotides are TGCGCCAGCAGCTTGATTGAGACAGGTGGCTACGAGCAGTACTTC. It translates to CASSLIETGGYEQYF. The chain carries TRBV5-1 and TRBJ2-7; tentatively, D is TRBD1 (6 bases). CDR1 and CDR2 (germline): SGHRS, YFSETQ. With 1 base removed from V and 3 bases from J, the gap between germline ends came to 14 bases. The CDR3 extends over 15 amino acids.

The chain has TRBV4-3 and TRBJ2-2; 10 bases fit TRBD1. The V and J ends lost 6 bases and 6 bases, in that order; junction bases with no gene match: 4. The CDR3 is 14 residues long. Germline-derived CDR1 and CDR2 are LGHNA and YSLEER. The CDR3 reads CASRATGGAGELFF. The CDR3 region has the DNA TGCGCCAGCAGAGCGACAGGGGGCGCCGGGGAGCTGTTTTTT.

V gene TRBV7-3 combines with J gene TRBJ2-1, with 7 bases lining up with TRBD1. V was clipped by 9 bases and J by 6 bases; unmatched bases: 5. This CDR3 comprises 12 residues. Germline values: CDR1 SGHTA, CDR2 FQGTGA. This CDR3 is CASGDSGNEQFF. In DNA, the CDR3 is TGTGCCAGTGGGGACAGCGGCAATGAGCAGTTCTTC.

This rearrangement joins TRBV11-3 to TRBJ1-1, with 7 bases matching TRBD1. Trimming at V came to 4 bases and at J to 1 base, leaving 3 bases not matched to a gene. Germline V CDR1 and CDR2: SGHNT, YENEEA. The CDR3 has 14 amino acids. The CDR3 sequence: CASSSRTGNTEAFF. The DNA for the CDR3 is TGTGCCAGCAGCTCACGGACAGGGAACACTGAAGCTTTCTTT.

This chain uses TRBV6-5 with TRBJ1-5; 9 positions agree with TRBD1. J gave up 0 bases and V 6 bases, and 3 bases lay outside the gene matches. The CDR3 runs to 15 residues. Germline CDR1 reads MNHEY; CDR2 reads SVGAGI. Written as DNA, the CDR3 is TGTGCCAGCAGCTCGGACAGGGGTAGCAATCAGCCCCAGCATTTT. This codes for CASSSDRGSNQPQHF.

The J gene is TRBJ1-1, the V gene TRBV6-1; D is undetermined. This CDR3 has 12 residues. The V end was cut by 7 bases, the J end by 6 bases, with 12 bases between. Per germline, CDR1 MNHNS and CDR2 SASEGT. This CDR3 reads CASNNGFAEAFF. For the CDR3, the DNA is TGTGCCAGCAACAACGGGTTTGCTGAAGCTTTCTTT.

Here the CDR3 reads CASIRGVNTEAFF. The CDR3 DNA reads as TGTGCCAGTATAAGGGGTGTGAACACTGAAGCTTTCTTT. This rearrangement joins TRBV28 to TRBJ1-1, with D tentatively TRBD1 (5 bases). The CDR3 is 13 amino acids. The germline V and J ends were trimmed by 9 bases and 0 bases, with 11 bases remaining between them. Germline V gene lookup returns CDR1 MDHEN and CDR2 SYDVKM.

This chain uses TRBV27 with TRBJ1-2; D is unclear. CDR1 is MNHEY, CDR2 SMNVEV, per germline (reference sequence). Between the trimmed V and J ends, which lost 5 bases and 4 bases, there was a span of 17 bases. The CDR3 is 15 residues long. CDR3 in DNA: TGTGCCAGCAGTGCCCAGGCCCATACCTCCTATGGCTACACCTTC. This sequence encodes CASSAQAHTSYGYTF.

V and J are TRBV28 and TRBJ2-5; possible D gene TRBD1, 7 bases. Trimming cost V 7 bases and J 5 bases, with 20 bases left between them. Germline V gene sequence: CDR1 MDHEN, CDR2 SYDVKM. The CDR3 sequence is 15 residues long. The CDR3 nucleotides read TGTGCCAGCACCCTTGGAGGGGGCACCCGGGAGACCCAGTACTTC. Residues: CASTLGGGTRETQYF.

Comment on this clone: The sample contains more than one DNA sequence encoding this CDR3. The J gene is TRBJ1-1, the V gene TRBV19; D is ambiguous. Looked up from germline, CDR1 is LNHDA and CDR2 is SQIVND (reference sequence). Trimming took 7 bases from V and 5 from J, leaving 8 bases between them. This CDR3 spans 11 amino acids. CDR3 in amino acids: CASIRGTEAFF. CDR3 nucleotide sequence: TGTGCCAGTATCCGCGGGACTGAAGCTTTCTTT.

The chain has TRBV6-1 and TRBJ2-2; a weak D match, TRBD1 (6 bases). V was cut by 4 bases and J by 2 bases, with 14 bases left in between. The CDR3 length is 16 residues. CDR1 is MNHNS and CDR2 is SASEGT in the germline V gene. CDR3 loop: CASSARDTTNTGELFF. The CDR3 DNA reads TGTGCCAGCAGTGCCCGGGACACGACTAACACCGGGGAGCTGTTTTTT.

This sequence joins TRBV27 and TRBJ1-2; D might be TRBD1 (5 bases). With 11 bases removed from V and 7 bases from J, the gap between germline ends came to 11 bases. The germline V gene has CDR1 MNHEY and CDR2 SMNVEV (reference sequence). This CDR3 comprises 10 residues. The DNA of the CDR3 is TGTGCCGTGGGGGGGGGTGGCTACACCTTC. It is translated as CAVGGGGYTF.

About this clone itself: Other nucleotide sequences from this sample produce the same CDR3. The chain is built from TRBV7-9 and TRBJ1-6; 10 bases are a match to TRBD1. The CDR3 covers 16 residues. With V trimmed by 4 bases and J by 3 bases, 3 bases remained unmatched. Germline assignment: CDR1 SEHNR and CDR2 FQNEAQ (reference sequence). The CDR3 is CASSSGQGFYNSPLHF. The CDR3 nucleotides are TGTGCCAGCAGCTCGGGACAGGGGTTCTATAATTCACCCCTCCACTTT. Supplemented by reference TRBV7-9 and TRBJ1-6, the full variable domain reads DTGVSQNPRHKITKRGQNVTFRCDPISEHNRLYWYRQTLGQGPEFLTYFQNEAQLEKSRLLSDRFSAERPKGSFSTLEIQRTEQGDSAMYLCASSSGQGFYNSPLHFGNGTRLTVT.

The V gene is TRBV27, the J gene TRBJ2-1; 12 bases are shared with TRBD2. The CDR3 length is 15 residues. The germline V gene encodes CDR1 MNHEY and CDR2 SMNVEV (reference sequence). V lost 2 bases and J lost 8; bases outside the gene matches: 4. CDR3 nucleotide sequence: TGTGCCAGCAGTTTAGCTAGCGGGAGGGCCCATGAGCAGTTCTTC. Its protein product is CASSLASGRAHEQFF.